These T cell receptor beta chains were read from a single sample in a study of blood T cell repertoires in COVID-19. The repertoire was sequenced with immunoSEQ multiplex PCR; TCRdb's copy has only in-frame clones and lacks some. The sample consists of more than 100,000 clones, 85% to 90% of them appearing once. Sample: peripheral blood. These receptors were taken from a man between 50 and 59 years old with active or convalescent COVID-19. Both conserved end residues are part of each CDR3. The D gene is left open where the match is weak. The size field is filled for only some rows; it gives once, few, many or a size class.

>TRBD2|TRBV7-9|TRBJ2-1|15|NA
CASSSGLAGVNEQFF
TGTGCCAGCAGCTCAGGACTAGCGGGAGTAAATGAGCAGTTCTTC
>TRBD1|TRBV5-1|TRBJ2-3|13|NA
CASGTGSTDTQYF
TGCGCCAGCGGGACAGGTAGCACAGATACGCAGTATTTT
>NA|TRBV12-3/TRBV12-4|TRBJ2-2|13|NA
CASSFDRSRELFF
TGTGCCAGCAGTTTCGACAGGAGCCGGGAGCTGTTTTTT
>TRBD1|TRBV9|TRBJ1-1|13|NA
CASSAWTGGEAFF
TGTGCCAGCAGCGCCTGGACAGGGGGTGAAGCTTTCTTT
>NA|TRBV24-1|TRBJ1-5|13|NA
CATRQGANQPQHF
TGTGCCACCAGACAAGGAGCCAATCAGCCCCAGCATTTT
>TRBD2|TRBV19|TRBJ2-1|14|NA
CASSIRRERDEQFF
TGTGCCAGTAGTATCCGGCGGGAGAGGGATGAGCAGTTCTTC
>TRBD2|TRBV2|TRBJ2-1|14|NA
CASRALAGVGEQFF
TGTGCCAGCAGAGCCCTAGCGGGAGTTGGAGAGCAGTTCTTC
>TRBD2|TRBV15|TRBJ2-1|18|NA
CATSRVFPGLLINNEQFF
TGTGCCACCAGCAGAGTTTTTCCGGGACTATTGATCAACAATGAGCAGTTCTTC
>TRBD1|TRBV24-1|TRBJ2-6|19|NA
CATSDPDRADMAGANVLTF
TGTGCCACCAGTGATCCCGACAGGGCCGATATGGCTGGGGCCAACGTCCTGACTTTC
>NA|TRBV10-3|TRBJ1-1|18|NA
CAISAALWGAGVNTEAFF
TGTGCCATCAGTGCGGCCCTTTGGGGGGCGGGAGTGAACACTGAAGCTTTCTTT
>NA|TRBV11-2|TRBJ2-5|14|NA
CASSLDRGRETQYF
TGTGCCAGCAGCTTAGATAGGGGAAGAGAGACCCAGTACTTC
>TRBD2|TRBV4-1|TRBJ2-7|15|NA
CASSQVGLAGPEQYF
TGCGCCAGCAGCCAAGTTGGACTAGCGGGACCCGAGCAGTACTTC
>TRBD1|TRBV6-6|TRBJ1-1|15|NA
CASSWRDRGGTEAFF
TGTGCCAGCAGTTGGAGGGACAGGGGAGGAACTGAAGCTTTCTTT
>NA|TRBV19|TRBJ1-5|13|few
CASSIVSYQPQHF
TGTGCCAGTAGTATTGTTTCGTATCAGCCCCAGCATTTT
>TRBD2|TRBV7-2|TRBJ2-5|16|NA
CASSSGAGEYQETQYF
TGTGCCAGCAGCTCGGGAGCGGGGGAGTACCAAGAGACCCAGTACTTC
>TRBD1|TRBV5-1|TRBJ2-7|15|NA
CASSLVQGVPNEQYF
TGCGCCAGCAGCTTGGTGCAGGGGGTACCTAACGAGCAGTACTTC
>NA|TRBV6-2/TRBV6-3|TRBJ1-4|14|NA
CASSYSGGREKLFF
TGTGCCAGCAGTTACTCAGGAGGGCGAGAAAAACTGTTTTTT
>TRBD1|TRBV5-1|TRBJ1-2|14|NA
CASRGGTGGFGYTF
TGCGCCAGCAGGGGAGGGACAGGGGGCTTCGGCTACACCTTC
>NA|TRBV12-3/TRBV12-4|TRBJ2-7|12|once
CASRRTTYEQYF
TGTGCCAGCAGGAGGACAACCTACGAGCAGTACTTC
>TRBD2|TRBV5-1|TRBJ2-2|14|NA
CASTGAGGAGELFF
TGCGCCAGCACGGGAGCGGGAGGGGCCGGGGAGCTGTTTTTT
>NA|TRBV2|TRBJ1-2|13|NA
CASSARTVDGYTF
TGTGCCAGCAGTGCTAGGACAGTAGATGGCTACACCTTC
>NA|TRBV6-2/TRBV6-3|TRBJ2-7|15|NA
CASSQEDNFRYEQYF
TGTGCCAGCAGCCAAGAGGACAATTTCCGCTACGAGCAGTACTTC
>TRBD2|TRBV18|TRBJ2-1|17|NA
CASSPRTTRGGQNEQFF
TGTGCCAGCTCACCCCGGACTACGCGGGGGGGTCAGAATGAGCAGTTCTTC
>TRBD1|TRBV30|TRBJ2-6|14|NA
CACRTGTGANVLTF
TGTGCCTGTAGGACAGGGACTGGGGCCAACGTCCTGACTTTC
>NA|TRBV5-1|TRBJ2-5|15|once
CASSAAGLAQETQYF
TGCGCCAGCAGTGCTGCAGGGTTGGCCCAAGAGACCCAGTACTTC
>TRBD2|TRBV30|TRBJ2-1|15|NA
CAWSPASGFYNEQFF
TGTGCCTGGAGTCCGGCTAGCGGGTTTTACAATGAGCAGTTCTTC
>NA|TRBV5-1|TRBJ1-1|15|NA
CASSLGQYVNTEAFF
TGCGCCAGCAGCTTGGGACAGTACGTGAACACTGAAGCTTTCTTT
>NA|TRBV14|TRBJ1-4|13|NA
CASSQVFGAELFF
TGTGCCAGCAGCCAAGTTTTTGGGGCGGAACTGTTTTTT
>TRBD1|TRBV29-1|TRBJ2-7|14|NA
CSVVAQGARYEQYF
TGCAGCGTGGTGGCACAGGGGGCTCGCTACGAGCAGTACTTC
>NA|TRBV29-1|TRBJ1-4|14|NA
CSVTTGGMNEKLFF
TGCAGCGTCACGACGGGAGGGATGAATGAAAAACTGTTTTTT
>TRBD1|TRBV25-1|TRBJ1-4|16|NA
CASSEFRTGINEKLFF
TGTGCCAGCAGTGAATTCCGGACAGGGATTAATGAAAAACTGTTTTTT
>TRBD1|TRBV10-1|TRBJ2-5|17|NA
CASPQGAPVRAKETQYF
TGCGCCAGCCCACAGGGGGCGCCTGTTAGGGCGAAAGAGACCCAGTACTTC
>NA|TRBV2|TRBJ1-6|14|few
CASSEARYNSPLHF
TGTGCCAGCAGTGAAGCCCGGTATAATTCACCCCTCCACTTT
>TRBD1|TRBV28|TRBJ2-5|14|NA
CASSPRQGRETQYF
TGTGCCAGCAGCCCCCGACAGGGCAGGGAGACCCAGTACTTC
>NA|TRBV5-1|TRBJ2-1|14|NA
CASSLEALPRGQFF
TGCGCCAGCAGCTTGGAGGCCCTACCCAGGGGGCAGTTCTTC
>NA|TRBV25-1|TRBJ1-2|13|NA
CASSERWTDGYTF
TGTGCCAGCAGTGAAAGGTGGACAGATGGCTACACCTTC
>TRBD1|TRBV5-1|TRBJ1-2|14|NA
CASSLDRGDGGYTF
TGCGCCAGCAGCTTGGACAGGGGAGACGGTGGCTACACCTTC
>TRBD2|TRBV12-5|TRBJ2-2|15|NA
CASGLGGGEAGELFF
TGTGCTAGTGGTTTGGGCGGGGGAGAAGCCGGGGAGCTGTTTTTT
>NA|TRBV24-1|TRBJ2-1|13|NA
CATSDPRVREQFF
TGTGCCACCAGTGATCCGAGGGTGCGTGAGCAGTTCTTC